This T cell receptor beta chain was observed in a study of T cell repertoires in cytomegalovirus infection. Study in general: Matching HLA type, along with CMV infection, was indicated by public TCR beta signatures. The study, taken as a whole, reports: Cumulative frequency (of public TCR beta family members) identified carriers of CMV plus the relevant HLA. What dominated the ex vivo response were HLA-C-restricted CMV-specific TCR beta clonotypes.

This clonotype was recorded a few times. Its antigen remains unidentified. Germline V gene data show CDR1 as SEHNR and CDR2 as FQNEAQ (reference sequence). V lost 3 bases and J lost 9; bases outside the gene matches: 20. The CDR3 is 18 residues long. TCRdb re-called the reads through MiXCR, storing one row per CDR3 protein. The sample carries 350,000 to 450,000 distinct CDR3 sequences, around 18% recorded once. The gene calls are TRBV7-9 and TRBJ2-1; 7 nucleotides agree with TRBD1. The receptor was derived from a human donor in good health (CMV status not recorded). Some clones in this sample may be carry-over from other donors' samples. Material for sequencing was PBMCs. CDR3 in amino acids: CASSFHPTEVRGRGEQFF. The DNA of the CDR3 is TGTGCCAGCAGCTTTCACCCCACCGAGGTTAGGGGGCGAGGTGAGCAGTTCTTC.